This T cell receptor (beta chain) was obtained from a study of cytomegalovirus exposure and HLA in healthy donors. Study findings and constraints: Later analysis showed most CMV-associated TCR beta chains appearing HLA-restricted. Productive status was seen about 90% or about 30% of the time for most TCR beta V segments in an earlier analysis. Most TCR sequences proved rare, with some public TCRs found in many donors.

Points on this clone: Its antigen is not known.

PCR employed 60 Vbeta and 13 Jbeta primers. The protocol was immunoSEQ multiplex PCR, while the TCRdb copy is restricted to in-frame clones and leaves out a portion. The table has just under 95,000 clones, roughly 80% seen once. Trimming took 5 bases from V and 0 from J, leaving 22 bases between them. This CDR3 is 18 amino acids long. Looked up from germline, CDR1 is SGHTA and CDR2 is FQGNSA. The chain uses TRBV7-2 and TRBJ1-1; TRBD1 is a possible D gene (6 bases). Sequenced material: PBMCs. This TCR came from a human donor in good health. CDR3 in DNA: TGTGCCAGCAGCCCGCGGCCGGGACAAAGTAACATGAACACTGAAGCTTTCTTT. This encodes CASSPRPGQSNMNTEAFF.